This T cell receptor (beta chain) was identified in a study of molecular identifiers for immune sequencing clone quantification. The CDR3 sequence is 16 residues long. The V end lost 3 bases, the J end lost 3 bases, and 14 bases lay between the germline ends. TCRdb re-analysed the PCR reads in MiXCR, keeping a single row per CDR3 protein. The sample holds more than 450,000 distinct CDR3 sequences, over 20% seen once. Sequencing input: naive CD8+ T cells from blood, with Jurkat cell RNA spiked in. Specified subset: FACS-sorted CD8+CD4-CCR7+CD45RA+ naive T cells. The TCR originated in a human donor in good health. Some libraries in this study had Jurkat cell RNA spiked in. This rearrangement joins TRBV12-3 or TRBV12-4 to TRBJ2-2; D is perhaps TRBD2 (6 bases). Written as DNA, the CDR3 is TGTGCCAGCAGTTTTTTTGGGGGGAACTACACCGGGGAGCTGTTTTTT. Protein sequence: CASSFFGGNYTGELFF.